The clone carrying this TCR beta chain was counted ten times or more. What it recognizes is unknown. These data are taken from a study of CD8+CD57+ T cells in acquired aplastic anemia. The wider study: Isolated CD4+ and CD8+ cells, once sorted, yielded DNA averaging around 3.1 ug. Findings and caveats of the study: Sharing between patients and controls was observed for twenty-nine CD8+ CDR3 sequences.

TCR beta VDJ combinations and CDR3 sequences were profiled from genomic DNA. TCRdb reprocessed the reads with MiXCR, giving one entry per CDR3 protein. Seen here are just over 450,000 distinct CDR3 sequences, about a third observed once, and the top ten hold 0.75% to 0.95%. Patients included in sequencing had previously demonstrated CD8+CD57+ cell expansion by flow cytometry. Patients uniformly had severe acquired aplastic anemia. Untreated patients provided the blood samples, with no therapy given before sampling. Germline lookup yields CDR1 DFQATT and CDR2 SNEGSKA (reference sequence). Trimming removed 0 bases from V and 2 bases from J, with 16 bases in between. The CDR3 consists of 16 residues.

Input material: sorted CD4+, CD8+, or CD8+CD57+ T cells (not recorded which) from PBMCs. The chain employs TRBV20-1 and TRBJ2-5; the D gene could be TRBD1 or TRBD2 (5 bases each). This TCR derives from a human donor with aplastic anemia. This chain's CDR3 is CSARDDLVGAQETQYF. The CDR3 DNA reads TGCAGTGCTAGAGACGACCTCGTCGGGGCTCAAGAGACCCAGTACTTC.